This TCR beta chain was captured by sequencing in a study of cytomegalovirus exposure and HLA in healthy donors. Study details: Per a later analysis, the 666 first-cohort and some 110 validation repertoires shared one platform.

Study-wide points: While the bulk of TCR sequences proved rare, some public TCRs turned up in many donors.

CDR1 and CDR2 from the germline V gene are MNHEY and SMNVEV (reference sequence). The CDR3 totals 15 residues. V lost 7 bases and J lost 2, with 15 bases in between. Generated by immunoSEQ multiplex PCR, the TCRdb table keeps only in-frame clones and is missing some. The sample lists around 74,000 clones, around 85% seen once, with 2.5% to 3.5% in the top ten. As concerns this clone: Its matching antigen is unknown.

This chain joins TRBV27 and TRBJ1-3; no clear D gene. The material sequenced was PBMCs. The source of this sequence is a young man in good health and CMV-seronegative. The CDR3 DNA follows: TGTGCCAGCAAGTTGGCGGGCTGGGCTGGAAACACCATATATTTT. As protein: CASKLAGWAGNTIYF.